Listed below are T cell receptor beta chains from one sample, sequenced in a study of CD8 T cells in Susac syndrome. TCRdb re-derived calls from the immunoSEQ multiplex PCR reads in MiXCR, one entry per CDR3 protein. The sample carries a few hundred thousand distinct CDR3 sequences, more than 85% recorded once. Sequenced: CD4+ T cells from PBMCs. These receptors all come from a human donor with multiple sclerosis. Both conserved end residues are part of each CDR3. The order of the fields is V gene, J gene, D gene, clone size, CDR3 DNA, CDR3 protein. D genes are given only for firm matches. For some rows the clone size is stated as once, few or many, or as a class when expanded; others skip it.

V gene: TRBV12-3/TRBV12-4; J gene: TRBJ1-4; D gene: NA; clone size: NA; CDR3 DNA: TGTGCCAGCACAGGGGCCTCGAGGACTAATGAAAAACTGTTTTTT; CDR3 protein: CASTGASRTNEKLFF
V gene: TRBV14; J gene: TRBJ2-7; D gene: TRBD1; clone size: NA; CDR3 DNA: TGTGCCAGCAGAGGGGACAGCTCCTACGAGCAGTACTTC; CDR3 protein: CASRGDSSYEQYF
V gene: TRBV20-1; J gene: TRBJ1-2; D gene: NA; clone size: once; CDR3 DNA: TGCAGTGCAAGGGACTTACTGGATGGCTACACCTTC; CDR3 protein: CSARDLLDGYTF
V gene: TRBV30; J gene: TRBJ2-1; D gene: TRBD2; clone size: NA; CDR3 DNA: TGTGCCTGGCGACTAGCGGGGTACAATGAGCAGTTCTTC; CDR3 protein: CAWRLAGYNEQFF
V gene: TRBV7-3; J gene: TRBJ2-1; D gene: NA; clone size: NA; CDR3 DNA: TGTGCCAGCAGCTTCGGGCAGAACAATGAGCAGTTCTTC; CDR3 protein: CASSFGQNNEQFF
V gene: TRBV29-1; J gene: TRBJ2-5; D gene: TRBD2; clone size: NA; CDR3 DNA: TGCAGCGTGTCCTGGGGGACTAGAGGGAGTTGGTACCAAGAGACCCAGTACTTC; CDR3 protein: CSVSWGTRGSWYQETQYF
V gene: TRBV5-6; J gene: TRBJ2-5; D gene: TRBD2; clone size: NA; CDR3 DNA: TGTGCCAGCAGCAAGGGACTAGCGCAAGAGACCCAGTACTTC; CDR3 protein: CASSKGLAQETQYF
V gene: TRBV30; J gene: TRBJ2-7; D gene: NA; clone size: NA; CDR3 DNA: TGTGCCTGGAATGGTCTATCCTACGAGCAGTACTTC; CDR3 protein: CAWNGLSYEQYF
V gene: TRBV4-2; J gene: TRBJ1-1; D gene: TRBD1; clone size: NA; CDR3 DNA: TGTGCCAGCAGCCAACCACAGGGGAGGGCTGAAGCTTTCTTT; CDR3 protein: CASSQPQGRAEAFF
V gene: TRBV15; J gene: TRBJ1-5; D gene: NA; clone size: NA; CDR3 DNA: TGTGCCACCAGCAGAGATATGCCCGGGAACCAGCCCCAGCATTTT; CDR3 protein: CATSRDMPGNQPQHF
V gene: TRBV6-2/TRBV6-3; J gene: TRBJ1-5; D gene: NA; clone size: NA; CDR3 DNA: TGTGCCAGCAGTTACCCGGACGGTACGACCCAGCATTTT; CDR3 protein: CASSYPDGTTQHF
V gene: TRBV5-1; J gene: TRBJ2-3; D gene: NA; clone size: NA; CDR3 DNA: TGTGCCAGCAGTTTAACAACAGATACGCAGTATTTT; CDR3 protein: CASSLTTDTQYF
V gene: TRBV12-3/TRBV12-4; J gene: TRBJ1-2; D gene: NA; clone size: NA; CDR3 DNA: TGTGCCAGCAGTTTGGGAGAAAAGTATGGCTACACCTTC; CDR3 protein: CASSLGEKYGYTF
V gene: TRBV29-1; J gene: TRBJ1-2; D gene: TRBD1; clone size: NA; CDR3 DNA: TGCAGCGTTGACCCGGATCGAGGGGGCGCTGGCTACACCTTC; CDR3 protein: CSVDPDRGGAGYTF
V gene: TRBV3-1; J gene: TRBJ2-1; D gene: NA; clone size: NA; CDR3 DNA: TGTGCCAGCAGCCAACGTAGGGGGAGCGATGAGCAGTTCTTC; CDR3 protein: CASSQRRGSDEQFF
V gene: TRBV5-4; J gene: TRBJ1-2; D gene: NA; clone size: few; CDR3 DNA: TGTGCCAGCAGCTTGGGGGGAGCTAACTATGGCTACACCTTC; CDR3 protein: CASSLGGANYGYTF
V gene: TRBV6-1; J gene: TRBJ1-6; D gene: NA; clone size: NA; CDR3 DNA: TGTGCCAGCAGCCCAGGGCCTTCAGGGGAGGGTTCACCCCTCCACTTT; CDR3 protein: CASSPGPSGEGSPLHF
V gene: TRBV9; J gene: TRBJ1-2; D gene: NA; clone size: NA; CDR3 DNA: TGTGCCAGCAGCGTAGACCTTAGTTCCTATGGCTACACCTTC; CDR3 protein: CASSVDLSSYGYTF
V gene: TRBV24-1; J gene: TRBJ2-3; D gene: NA; clone size: NA; CDR3 DNA: TGTGCCACCCGGGACCCCCGGACAGATACGCAGTATTTT; CDR3 protein: CATRDPRTDTQYF
V gene: TRBV29-1; J gene: TRBJ1-2; D gene: NA; clone size: NA; CDR3 DNA: TGCAGCGTTGAGTCGGCTACTAACTATGGCTACACCTTC; CDR3 protein: CSVESATNYGYTF
V gene: TRBV29-1; J gene: TRBJ1-2; D gene: TRBD1; clone size: NA; CDR3 DNA: TGCAGCGTGGATGTGGGGACAGGGGGCTCGGGAGGCTACACCTTC; CDR3 protein: CSVDVGTGGSGGYTF
V gene: TRBV29-1; J gene: TRBJ2-5; D gene: NA; clone size: NA; CDR3 DNA: TGCAGCGTTGTCGGGCAGGCCTTCCAAGAGACCCAGTACTTC; CDR3 protein: CSVVGQAFQETQYF
V gene: TRBV12-3/TRBV12-4; J gene: TRBJ2-2; D gene: NA; clone size: NA; CDR3 DNA: TGTGCCAGCAGTTTCGGGGGGCCCACCGGGGAGCTGTTTTTT; CDR3 protein: CASSFGGPTGELFF
V gene: TRBV30; J gene: TRBJ2-1; D gene: NA; clone size: NA; CDR3 DNA: TGTGCCTGGACCGACACCCCTCTATCCAATGAGCAGTTCTTC; CDR3 protein: CAWTDTPLSNEQFF
V gene: TRBV29-1; J gene: TRBJ1-2; D gene: NA; clone size: NA; CDR3 DNA: TGCAGCGTAACGGGTGAAGCTAACTATGGCTACACCTTC; CDR3 protein: CSVTGEANYGYTF
V gene: TRBV9; J gene: TRBJ2-3; D gene: NA; clone size: NA; CDR3 DNA: TGTGCCAGCAGCGCCGCGGATACGCAGTATTTT; CDR3 protein: CASSAADTQYF